The present entry profiles one T cell receptor (beta chain) with its context. Here immunoSEQ multiplex PCR was the method, and the copy in TCRdb shows in-frame clones only, minus some. The table lists around 68,000 clones, 83% of them singletons, with around 16% in the top ten. V was trimmed by 6 bases and J by 0 bases, leaving 12 bases between them. The CDR3 extends over 14 amino acids. Germline-derived CDR1 and CDR2 are MDHEN and SYDVKM. The sample belongs to a study of control samples from healthy donors and cancer patients. The receptor's source is a man between 60 and 75 years old in good health. Sequencing used blood. The chain has TRBV28 and TRBJ2-7, with D perhaps matching TRBD1 (7 bases). In nucleotides, the CDR3 is TGTGCCAGCAGCCAGGGGGGTATCTCCTACGAGCAGTACTTC. It specifies CASSQGGISYEQYF.